The 16 T cell receptor beta chains in this list originate from one sample, sequenced in a study of response to subunit inactivated influenza vaccine (dated 2018 in TCRdb). The library was obtained by RT-PCR. The listed sequencing device is Illumina HiSeq 2500. The public reads were reanalyzed by TCRdb: fastp trimming at Q25, MiXCR alignment, in-frame beta chains only. Each CDR3 protein appears once, grouped with its most common genes and DNA. The sample contains roughly 520,000 distinct CDR3 sequences, 25% of them found a single time. The top ten clones comprise less than 2.5% of the sample. The specimen comprised CD4+ T cells sorted from PBMCs, sampled 4 to 6 days after vaccination. These receptors were obtained from a man aged 50-59 years who received an inactivated influenza vaccine. Donor details come from another sample of the same person, matched by shared clones.

The rearrangement uses TRBV7-9 and TRBJ1-6, with 7 bases matching TRBD1. V shed 1 base and J 7 bases; nucleotides not matched to a gene: 7. CDR1 and CDR2 (germline): SEHNR, FQNEAQ (reference sequence). CDR3 length: 16 residues. The CDR3 protein is CASSLGPGTVNSPLHF. The CDR3 DNA reads TGTGCCAGCAGCTTAGGACCCGGGACAGTAAATTCACCCCTCCACTTT.

The genes are TRBV20-1 and TRBJ1-2; D ambiguous. The ends were cut back, 6 bases at V and 8 bases at J, with 13 bases in the middle. Germline lookup yields CDR1 DFQATT and CDR2 SNEGSKA (reference sequence). The CDR3 has 11 amino acids. CDR3 amino acids: CSAPEKGGYTF. The DNA of the CDR3 is TGCAGTGCCCCCGAGAAAGGAGGCTACACCTTC.

The gene calls are TRBV6-2 or TRBV6-3 and TRBJ2-2; D might be TRBD2 (6 bases). The V gene's germline CDR1 is MNHEY and CDR2 SVGEGT. This CDR3 comprises 18 residues. Deletions cut 2 bases from V and 7 bases from J, with 23 bases between. CDR3 DNA sequence: TGTGCCAGCAGTTACCCCGGGGGAAGCGGTCTCCAGAGCGGGGAGCTGTTTTTT. Its translation: CASSYPGGSGLQSGELFF.

This chain joins TRBV20-1 and TRBJ2-5; 8 bases agree with TRBD1. CDR1 is DFQATT and CDR2 is SNEGSKA in the germline V gene (reference sequence). The CDR3 sequence is 13 residues long. V lost 6 bases, J lost 9 bases, and 12 bases stayed unmatched. Here the CDR3 DNA reads TGCAGTGCCCCGGGACAGGCAAAAAGTTCCCAGTACTTC. Translating it yields CSAPGQAKSSQYF.

This clonotype was picked up a small number of times. The V call is TRBV3-1, the J call TRBJ1-2, with a possible D match to TRBD1 (5 bases). Germline assignment: CDR1 LGHDT and CDR2 YNNKEL (reference sequence). The CDR3 consists of 17 residues. The V end was cut by 3 bases, the J end by 8 bases, with 25 bases between. CDR3 bases: TGTGCCAGCAGCCATCTGGTTACGGCGGGGCCTCGAGGCGGCTACACCTTC. This encodes CASSHLVTAGPRGGYTF.

The chain has TRBV25-1 and TRBJ2-3; D unclear. The V and J ends lost 10 bases and 2 bases respectively, with 13 bases between them. Per the germline V gene, CDR1 is MGHDK and CDR2 is SYGVNS. The CDR3 has 13 residues. The CDR3 sequence: CATSWASTDTQYF. CDR3 nucleotide sequence: TGTGCCACTAGTTGGGCCTCCACAGATACGCAGTATTTT.

This clonotype was counted between two and nine times. This chain uses TRBV7-2 with TRBJ2-7; 7 bases are shared with TRBD2. This CDR3 has 13 amino acids. The germline V gene encodes CDR1 SGHTA and CDR2 FQGNSA. V lost 5 bases, J lost 7 bases, and 8 bases stayed unmatched. CDR3 loop: CASSPGLGVEQYF. CDR3 coding DNA: TGTGCCAGCAGCCCCGGACTAGGAGTAGAGCAGTACTTC.

V is TRBV6-2 or TRBV6-3 and J is TRBJ2-7; D possibly corresponds to TRBD2 (6 bases). Looked up from germline, CDR1 is MNHEY and CDR2 is SVGEGT. The CDR3 is 14 amino acids. Trimming took off 9 bases at V and 3 bases at J, with 18 bases between the two ends. The CDR3 DNA follows: TGTGCCAGTTCCCTTGGAGGGGCGGACTACGAGCAGTACTTC. It specifies CASSLGGADYEQYF.

The chain combines TRBV5-1 with TRBJ1-4; D may be TRBD1 (5 bases). The CDR3 is made up of 15 amino acids. The V end was cut by 2 bases, the J end by 6 bases, with 14 bases between. Germline V gene sequence: CDR1 SGHRS, CDR2 YFSETQ. CDR3 loop: CASSFGGRDDEKLFF. The CDR3 region has the DNA TGCGCCAGCAGCTTTGGGGGACGGGATGATGAAAAACTGTTTTTT.

The chain is built from TRBV4-3 and TRBJ2-7; TRBD1 agrees at 9 bases. Trimming removed 1 base from V and 3 bases from J; junction bases left unmatched: 4. The CDR3 covers 15 residues. Germline V gives CDR1 LGHNA, CDR2 YSLEER. CDR3 sequence: CASSQGPGQGYEQYF. Here the CDR3 DNA reads TGCGCCAGCAGCCAAGGCCCGGGACAGGGCTACGAGCAGTACTTC.

The chain joins TRBV12-3 or TRBV12-4 to TRBJ2-7, with D maybe TRBD2 (5 bases). The CDR3 extends over 13 amino acids. The germline V and J ends were trimmed by 4 bases and 6 bases, with 13 bases remaining between them. CDR3 nucleotide sequence: TGTGCCAGCAGTTCGGGGAGAGGACTCGAGCAGTACTTC. Amino acids: CASSSGRGLEQYF.

This clonotype turned up a few times. The rearrangement links TRBV18 to TRBJ2-7; 7 bases fit TRBD1. J gave up 1 base and V 6 bases, and 9 bases lay outside the gene matches. The CDR3 is 15 amino acids. Germline values: CDR1 KGHSH, CDR2 LQKENI. CDR3 sequence: CASSRRDRYSYEQYF. DNA for the CDR3: TGTGCCAGCTCCCGACGGGACAGATATTCCTACGAGCAGTACTTC. Drawing the rest from reference TRBV18 and TRBJ2-7, the complete variable domain is NAGVMQNPRHLVRRRGQEARLRCSPMKGHSHVYWYRQLPEEGLKFMVYLQKENIIDESGMPKERFSAEFPKEGPSILRIQQVVRGDSAAYFCASSRRDRYSYEQYFGPGTRLTVT.

This chain connects TRBV14 to TRBJ2-5, with D unclear. V was shortened by 1 base and J by 5 bases, with 14 bases between the two germline ends. The V gene's germline CDR1 is SGHDN and CDR2 FVKESK. There are 15 residues in the CDR3. This CDR3 reads CASSQGTFWGETQYF. The DNA for the CDR3 is TGTGCCAGCAGCCAAGGGACCTTTTGGGGTGAGACCCAGTACTTC.

The chain is built from TRBV20-1 and TRBJ2-7, with TRBD1 matching 10 bases. V dropped 4 bases and J dropped 4; count of bases not matched to a gene: 10. CDR1 DFQATT and CDR2 SNEGSKA come from the germline V gene (reference sequence). The length of the CDR3 is 15 residues. The CDR3 protein is CSATGGTGAQYEQYF. The CDR3 DNA reads as TGCAGTGCTACCGGGGGGACAGGGGCCCAATACGAGCAGTACTTC.

The V gene is TRBV30, the J gene TRBJ2-3; 10 bases are a match to TRBD1. The CDR3 is 14 amino acids. Germline-derived CDR1 and CDR2 are GTSNPN and SVGIG (reference sequence). V trimming: 2 bases; J trimming: 4 bases; junction bases outside the gene matches: 3. CDR3 sequence (DNA): TGTGCCTGGAGTCGGGACAGGGGTGCAGATACGCAGTATTTT. Its protein product is CAWSRDRGADTQYF.

The chain combines TRBV6-2 or TRBV6-3 with TRBJ1-2; no firm D call. Trimming shortened V by 2 bases and J by 3 bases, and 7 bases separated the two germline ends. Germline values: CDR1 MNHEY, CDR2 SVGEGT. The CDR3 extends over 13 amino acids. The CDR3 sequence: CASSYDLYYGYTF. Here the CDR3 DNA reads TGTGCCAGCAGTTACGACCTTTACTATGGCTACACCTTC.